These 10 T cell receptor beta chains originate from one sample sequenced in a study of blood T cell repertoires in COVID-19. The method was immunoSEQ multiplex PCR; TCRdb's version includes in-frame clones alone and lacks a portion of them. Here the sample spans tens of thousands of clones, over 80% being singletons. The sequencing input was peripheral blood. Receptor source: a woman aged 60-75 years with acute or convalescent COVID-19.

This clone occurred a few times. The chain combines TRBV10-1 with TRBJ1-1, with D possibly being TRBD1 (6 bases). Trimming stripped 6 bases from V and 4 bases from J, with 12 bases between. Germline assignment: CDR1 WNHNN and CDR2 SYGVQD (reference sequence). CDR3 length equals 13 residues. CDR3 DNA sequence: TGCGCCAGCAGGCTCAGGGGCGGCACTGAAGCTTTCTTT. This sequence encodes CASRLRGGTEAFF.

The chain couples TRBV5-1 to TRBJ1-2; 7 nucleotides line up with TRBD1. Germline loops: CDR1 SGHRS, CDR2 YFSETQ. V lost 1 base and J lost 4; bases outside the gene matches: 7. The CDR3 runs 15 residues. DNA of the CDR3: TGCGCCAGCAGCTTGACCCAACAGGGGTCCTATGGCTACACCTTC. Protein sequence: CASSLTQQGSYGYTF.

The chain carries TRBV25-1 and TRBJ1-2; tentatively, D is TRBD1 (5 bases). CDR1 and CDR2 from the germline V gene are MGHDK and SYGVNS. The CDR3 runs 13 residues. V was clipped by 6 bases and J by 4 bases, with 12 bases between them. The CDR3 sequence is CASRDSGGYGYTF. CDR3 DNA sequence: TGTGCCAGCAGGGACTCGGGGGGCTATGGCTACACCTTC.

This chain uses TRBV4-3 with TRBJ1-4, with no clear D. Germline CDR1 and CDR2: LGHNA and YSLEER. Deletions cut 4 bases from V and 8 bases from J, with 14 bases between. The CDR3 extends over 14 amino acids. The CDR3 spells CASSPDMEYEKLFF. The CDR3 DNA sequence: TGCGCCAGCAGCCCCGACATGGAATACGAAAAACTGTTTTTT.

The chain is built from TRBV7-8 and TRBJ2-2; 8 bases agree with TRBD1. The CDR3 runs to 16 residues. J gave up 1 base and V 5 bases, and 6 bases lay outside the gene matches. Germline CDR1 and CDR2: SGHVS and FQNEAQ. This CDR3 is CASSRRDRMNTGELFF. In DNA, the CDR3 is TGTGCCAGCAGCCGCCGGGACAGGATGAACACCGGGGAGCTGTTTTTT.

This clone showed up many times. Distinct nucleotide sequences in the sample also encode this CDR3. V gene TRBV7-9 combines with J gene TRBJ1-1, with a possible D match to TRBD1 (5 bases). In germline, CDR1 is SEHNR, CDR2 FQNEAQ (reference sequence). The CDR3 contains 14 residues. V gave up 7 bases and J gave up 0 bases, with 12 bases separating them. Here the CDR3 reads CASTGGVLNTEAFF. CDR3 DNA: TGTGCCAGCACCGGGGGGGTACTGAACACTGAAGCTTTCTTT.

The chain has TRBV4-1 and TRBJ1-5; D uncertain. The germline V and J ends were trimmed by 0 bases and 3 bases, with 9 bases remaining between them. The CDR3 has 15 residues. The germline CDR1 and CDR2 sequences are MGHRA and YSYEKL. The CDR3 bases are TGCGCCAGCAGCCAAGATTGGCAATACAATCAGCCCCAGCATTTT. Translating it yields CASSQDWQYNQPQHF.

This clone showed up just once. The DNA of the CDR3 is TGTGCCAGCCGCGAGTTAACTGGGGACATTTTGGGGACCGGGGAGCTGTTTTTT. Translated, it gives CASRELTGDILGTGELFF. This chain links TRBV5-6 with TRBJ2-2, with a weak D call TRBD1 (6 bases). CDR1 and CDR2 from the germline V gene are SGHDT and YYEEEE. V was clipped by 7 bases and J by 5 bases, with 27 bases between them. The CDR3 consists of 18 residues.

The chain has TRBV7-2 and TRBJ2-1, with D perhaps TRBD2 (6 bases). CDR3 length equals 17 residues. The V and J ends lost 2 bases and 0 bases respectively, with 14 bases between them. CDR1 and CDR2 from the germline V gene are SGHTA and FQGNSA. The CDR3 here is CASSLRGDLSSYNEQFF. The CDR3 DNA follows: TGTGCCAGCAGCTTACGCGGGGATTTAAGCTCCTACAATGAGCAGTTCTTC.

The rearrangement links TRBV5-6 to TRBJ1-1; D is uncertain. This CDR3 region has 12 residues. The germline V and J ends were trimmed by 0 bases and 3 bases, with 3 bases remaining between them. Germline V lookup: CDR1 SGHDT, CDR2 YYEEEE. The CDR3 here is CASSLVDTEAFF. The CDR3 nucleotides read TGTGCCAGCAGCTTGGTAGACACTGAAGCTTTCTTT.